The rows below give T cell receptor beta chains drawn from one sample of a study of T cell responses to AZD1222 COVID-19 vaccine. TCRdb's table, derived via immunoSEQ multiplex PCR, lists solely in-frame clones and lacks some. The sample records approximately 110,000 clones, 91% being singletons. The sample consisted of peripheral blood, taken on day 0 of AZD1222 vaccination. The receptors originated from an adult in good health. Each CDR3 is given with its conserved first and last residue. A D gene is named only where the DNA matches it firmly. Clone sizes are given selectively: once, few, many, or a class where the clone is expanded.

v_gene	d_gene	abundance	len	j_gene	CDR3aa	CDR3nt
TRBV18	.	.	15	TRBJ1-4	CASSPPGRGGEKLFF	TGTGCCAGCTCACCACCGGGCAGGGGCGGTGAAAAACTGTTTTTT
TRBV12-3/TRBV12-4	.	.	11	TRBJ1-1	CASSLGLGAFF	TGTGCCAGCAGCTTGGGACTTGGGGCTTTCTTT
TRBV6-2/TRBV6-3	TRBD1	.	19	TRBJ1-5	CASSYPGQGAPLSNQPQHF	TGTGCCAGCAGTTACCCCGGACAGGGGGCCCCTCTCAGCAATCAGCCCCAGCATTTT
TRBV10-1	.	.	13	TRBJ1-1	CASSERGRTEAFF	TGCGCCAGCAGTGAGCGGGGGAGGACTGAAGCTTTCTTT
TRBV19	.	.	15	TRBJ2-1	CASKLGVGYYNEQFF	TGTGCCAGTAAATTAGGGGTGGGGTACTACAATGAGCAGTTCTTC
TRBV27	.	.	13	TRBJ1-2	CASSFLDSYGYTF	TGTGCCAGCAGTTTTCTCGACAGCTATGGCTACACCTTC
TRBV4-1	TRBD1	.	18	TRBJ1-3	CASGSPGQPKNSGNTIYF	TGCGCCAGCGGCAGTCCGGGACAGCCTAAAAACTCTGGAAACACCATATATTTT
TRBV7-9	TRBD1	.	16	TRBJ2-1	CASSLGTGYSYNEQFF	TGTGCCAGCAGCTTAGGGACAGGGTACTCCTACAATGAGCAGTTCTTC
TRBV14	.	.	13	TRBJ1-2	CASSDRTAYGYTF	TGTGCCAGCAGCGACCGGACAGCCTATGGCTACACCTTC
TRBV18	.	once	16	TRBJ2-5	CASSPGRGLYQETQYF	TGTGCCAGCTCACCGGGTAGGGGACTGTACCAAGAGACCCAGTACTTC
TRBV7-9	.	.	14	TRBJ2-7	CASSLRQGSYEQYF	TGTGCCAGCAGCTTACGCCAGGGATCCTACGAGCAGTACTTC
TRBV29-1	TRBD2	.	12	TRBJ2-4	CSVELAGRIQYF	TGCAGCGTTGAACTAGCGGGACGCATTCAGTACTTC
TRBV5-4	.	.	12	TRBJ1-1	CASSPGGRGAFF	TGTGCCAGCAGCCCCGGGGGGCGAGGAGCTTTCTTT
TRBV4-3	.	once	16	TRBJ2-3	CASSQGNSGSTDTQYF	TGCGCCAGCAGCCAAGGGAACTCGGGGAGCACAGATACGCAGTATTTT
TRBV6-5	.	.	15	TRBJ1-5	CASSDQGGVGQPQHF	TGTGCCAGCTCCGACCAGGGTGGGGTGGGTCAGCCCCAGCATTTT
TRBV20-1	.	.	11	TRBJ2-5	CSVLYQETQYF	TGCAGTGTACTGTACCAAGAGACCCAGTACTTC
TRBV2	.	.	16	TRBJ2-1	CASRGLTGLPYNEQFF	TGTGCCAGCAGGGGTCTAACAGGTTTACCCTACAATGAGCAGTTCTTC
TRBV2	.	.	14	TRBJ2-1	CASSQEGPYNEQFF	TGTGCCAGCAGCCAGGAGGGCCCATACAATGAGCAGTTCTTC
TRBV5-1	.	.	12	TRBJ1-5	CASSLPPSPQHF	TGCGCCAGCAGCTTACCCCCATCGCCCCAGCATTTT
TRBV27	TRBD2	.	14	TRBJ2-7	CASSFWGGTYEQYF	TGTGCCAGCAGTTTTTGGGGAGGGACCTACGAGCAGTACTTC
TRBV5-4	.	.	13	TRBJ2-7	CASSSTPIYEQYF	TGTGCCAGCAGCTCTACACCGATCTACGAGCAGTACTTC
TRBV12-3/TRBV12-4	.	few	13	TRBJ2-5	CASRPGPQETQYF	TGTGCCAGCAGACCGGGACCTCAAGAGACCCAGTACTTC
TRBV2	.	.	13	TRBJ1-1	CAVGREANTEAFF	TGTGCCGTCGGAAGGGAGGCGAACACTGAAGCTTTCTTT
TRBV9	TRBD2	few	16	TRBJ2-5	CASSSHSGGYQETQYF	TGTGCCAGCAGCTCCCATAGCGGGGGTTACCAAGAGACCCAGTACTTC
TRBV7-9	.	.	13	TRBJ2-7	CASSRGRSYEQYF	TGTGCCAGCAGCCGAGGACGGTCCTACGAGCAGTACTTC
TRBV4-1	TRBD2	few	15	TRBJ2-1	CASSQGRAGESEQFF	TGCGCCAGCAGCCAAGGTCGCGCGGGAGAGAGTGAGCAGTTCTTC
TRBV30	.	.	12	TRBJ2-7	CAWSSLTYEQYF	TGTGCCTGGAGTTCGTTAACCTACGAGCAGTACTTC
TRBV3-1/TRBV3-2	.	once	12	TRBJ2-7	CASSYSGIEQYF	TGTGCCAGCAGCTACTCGGGAATAGAGCAGTACTTC